Each of the 2 T cell receptor beta chains below was sequenced from the same sample in a study of T cells in pancreatic ductal adenocarcinoma. The selected patients with pancreatic ductal adenocarcinoma had surgery but no neoadjuvant therapy. The repertoire was sequenced with immunoSEQ multiplex PCR; TCRdb's copy has only in-frame clones and lacks some. This table holds more than 25,000 clones, more than 80% found once. Sequencing input: PBMCs. The receptors were gathered from a human donor with pancreatic ductal adenocarcinoma.

The chain couples TRBV28 to TRBJ2-1, with D uncertain. The ends were cut back, 8 bases at V and 5 bases at J, with 13 bases in the middle. This CDR3 spans 13 amino acids. Germline values: CDR1 MDHEN, CDR2 SYDVKM. The CDR3 sequence is CASYGSRDNEQFF. DNA for the CDR3: TGTGCCAGCTACGGTTCCCGGGACAATGAGCAGTTCTTC.

V usage is TRBV28 and J usage is TRBJ1-5; 7 bases fit TRBD1. The germline V gene has CDR1 MDHEN and CDR2 SYDVKM. V was pared by 7 bases and J by 4 bases, with 7 bases of the junction left unmatched. The CDR3 consists of 14 residues. CDR3 loop: CASKGAGRNQPQHF. In nucleotides, the CDR3 is TGTGCCAGCAAGGGGGCAGGGAGAAATCAGCCCCAGCATTTT.